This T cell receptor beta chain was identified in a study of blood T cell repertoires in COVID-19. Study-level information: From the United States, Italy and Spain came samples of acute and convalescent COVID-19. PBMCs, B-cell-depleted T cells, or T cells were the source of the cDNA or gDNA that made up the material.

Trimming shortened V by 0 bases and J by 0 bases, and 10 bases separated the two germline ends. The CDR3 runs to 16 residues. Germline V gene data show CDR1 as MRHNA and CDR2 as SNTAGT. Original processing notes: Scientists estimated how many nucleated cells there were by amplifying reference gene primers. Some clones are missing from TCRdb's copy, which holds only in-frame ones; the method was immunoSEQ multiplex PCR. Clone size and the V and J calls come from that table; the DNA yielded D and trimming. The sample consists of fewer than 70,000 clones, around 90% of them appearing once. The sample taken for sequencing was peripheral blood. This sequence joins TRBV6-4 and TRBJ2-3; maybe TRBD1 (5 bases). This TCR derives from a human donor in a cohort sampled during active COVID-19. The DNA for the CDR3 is TGTGCCAGCAGTGACTCAGGGGCTTCTAGCACAGATACGCAGTATTTT. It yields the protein CASSDSGASSTDTQYF.